This note documents a single TCR beta chain sequence. Its target is not known. This specimen belongs to a study of cytomegalovirus exposure and HLA in healthy donors. Study-wide results and limits: The listing of roughly 160 TCR beta chains classed them as cytomegalovirus-associated. Further analysis was carried out later, and it showed several of the most significant clusters appearing linked to common viral pathogens. HLA-A and HLA-B allele assignments for most subjects were reportedly predicted accurately using TCR beta sequences.

Primers: 60 Vbeta forward and 13 Jbeta reverse. Produced via immunoSEQ multiplex PCR; TCRdb's table is partial and in-frame only. Of 150,000 or so clones in the sample, approximately 80% were seen once. With V trimmed by 6 bases and J by 7 bases, 13 bases remained unmatched. The CDR3 loop spans 16 amino acids. Germline lookup yields CDR1 MDHEN and CDR2 SYDVKM. The TCR comes from a male donor in good health and CMV-seropositive. Material for sequencing was PBMCs. J is TRBJ2-1 and V is TRBV28, with 9 bases lining up with TRBD2. The chain's CDR3 is CASRIRPSGNSNEQFF. DNA for the CDR3: TGTGCCAGCAGGATCCGGCCTAGCGGGAACTCGAATGAGCAGTTCTTC. The full variable domain, its missing parts supplied by reference TRBV28 and TRBJ2-1, is DVKVTQSSRYLVKRTGEKVFLECVQDMDHENMFWYRQDPGLGLRLIYFSYDVKMKEKGDIPEGYSVSREKKERFSLILESASTNQTSMYLCASRIRPSGNSNEQFFGPGTRLTVL.